The clone carrying this T cell receptor beta chain has more than one count but fewer than ten. Its antigen is unknown. V was clipped by 5 bases and J by 6 bases, with 7 bases between them. CDR3 length: 12 residues. CDR1 is SGHTA, CDR2 FQGTGA, per germline. Before sequencing, viral peptide pools were used by the ViraFEST assay to expand antigen-specific CD4+ T cells. Culturing for around eleven days preceded CD4+ T cell isolation. Vaccine recipients lacked prior SARS-CoV-2 infection and had negative nucleocapsid antibodies. The researchers cultured roughly 2.2 million PBMC per well with 9.5 to 10 IU/ml IL-2 and 8.5 to 10 ug/ml peptides. On days 3 and 7, fresh IL-2 medium replaced half the medium. Sequenced by immunoSEQ multiplex PCR; TCRdb stores in-frame clones only, minus some. The table has about 54,000 clones, 75% to 90% seen once; the top ten hold 2.4%. This record belongs to a study of vaccination effects on CD4 cells after COVID-19.

Study observations and caveats: Sampling in the study covered few convalescent patients and included no early post-infection timepoints.

The TCR was taken from a human donor who received a COVID-19 vaccine. The V and J genes are TRBV7-3 and TRBJ2-2; possibly TRBD2 for D (5 bases). The sample in question was CD4+ T cells from PBMCs cultured with HCoV-229E spike peptides, obtained before COVID-19 vaccination. For the CDR3, the DNA is TGTGCCAGCAGCCCCGGGGCCGGGGAGCTGTTTTTT. Its protein product is CASSPGAGELFF. Complete variable domain (other parts from reference TRBV7-3 and TRBJ2-2): GAGVSQTPSNKVTEKGKYVELRCDPISGHTALYWYRQSLGQGPEFLIYFQGTGAADDSGLPNDRFFAVRPEGSVSTLKIQRTERGDSAVYLCASSPGAGELFFGEGSRLTVL.